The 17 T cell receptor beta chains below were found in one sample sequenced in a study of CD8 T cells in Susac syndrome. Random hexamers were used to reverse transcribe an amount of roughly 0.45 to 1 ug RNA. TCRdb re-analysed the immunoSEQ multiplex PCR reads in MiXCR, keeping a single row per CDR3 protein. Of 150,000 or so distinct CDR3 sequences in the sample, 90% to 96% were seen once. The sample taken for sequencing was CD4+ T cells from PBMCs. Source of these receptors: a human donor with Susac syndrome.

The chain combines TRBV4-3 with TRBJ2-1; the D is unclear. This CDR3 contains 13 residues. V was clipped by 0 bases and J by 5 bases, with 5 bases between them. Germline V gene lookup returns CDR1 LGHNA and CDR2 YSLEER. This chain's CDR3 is CASSQDADNEQFF. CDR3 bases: TGCGCCAGCAGCCAAGATGCGGACAATGAGCAGTTCTTC.

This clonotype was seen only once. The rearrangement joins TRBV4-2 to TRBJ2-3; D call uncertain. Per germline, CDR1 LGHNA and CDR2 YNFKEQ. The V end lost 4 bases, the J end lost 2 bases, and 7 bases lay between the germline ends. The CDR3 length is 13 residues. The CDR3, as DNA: TGTGCCAGCAGCCCCCGACACACAGATACGCAGTATTTT. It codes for CASSPRHTDTQYF.

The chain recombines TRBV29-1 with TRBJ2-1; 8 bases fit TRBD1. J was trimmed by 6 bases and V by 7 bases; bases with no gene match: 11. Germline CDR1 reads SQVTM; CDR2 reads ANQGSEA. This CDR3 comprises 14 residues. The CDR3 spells CSAAGTGPSNEQFF. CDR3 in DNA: TGCAGCGCTGCCGGGACAGGCCCGTCCAATGAGCAGTTCTTC.

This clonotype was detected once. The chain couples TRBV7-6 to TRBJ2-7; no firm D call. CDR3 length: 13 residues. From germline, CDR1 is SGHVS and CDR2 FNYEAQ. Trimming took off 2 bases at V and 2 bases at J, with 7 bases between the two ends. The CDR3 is CASSLMWAYEQYF. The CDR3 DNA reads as TGTGCCAGCAGCTTAATGTGGGCCTACGAGCAGTACTTC.

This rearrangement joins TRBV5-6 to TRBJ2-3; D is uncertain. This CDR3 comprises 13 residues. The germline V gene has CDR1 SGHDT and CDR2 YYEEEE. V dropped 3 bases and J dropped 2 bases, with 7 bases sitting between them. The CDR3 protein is CASSSRTTDTQYF. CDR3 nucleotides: TGTGCCAGCAGCTCTAGGACCACAGATACGCAGTATTTT.

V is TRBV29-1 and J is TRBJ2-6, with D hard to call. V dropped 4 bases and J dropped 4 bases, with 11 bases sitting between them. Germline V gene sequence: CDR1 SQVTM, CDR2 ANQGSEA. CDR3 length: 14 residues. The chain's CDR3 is CSVVWVGGANVLTF. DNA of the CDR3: TGCAGCGTTGTCTGGGTGGGAGGGGCCAACGTCCTGACTTTC.

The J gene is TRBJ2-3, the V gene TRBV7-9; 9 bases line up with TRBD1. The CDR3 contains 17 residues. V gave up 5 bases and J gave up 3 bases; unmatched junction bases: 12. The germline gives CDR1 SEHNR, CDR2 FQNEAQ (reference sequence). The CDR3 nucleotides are TGTGCCAGCAGCCGAGCGCTAGGACAGGGGTTTACAGATACGCAGTATTTT. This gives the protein CASSRALGQGFTDTQYF.

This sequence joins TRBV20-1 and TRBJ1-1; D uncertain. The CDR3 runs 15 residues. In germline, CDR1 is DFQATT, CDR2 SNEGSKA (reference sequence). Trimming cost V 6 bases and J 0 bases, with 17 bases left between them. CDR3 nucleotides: TGCAGTGCCCGCGGGCTGATGGATATGAACACTGAAGCTTTCTTT. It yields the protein CSARGLMDMNTEAFF.

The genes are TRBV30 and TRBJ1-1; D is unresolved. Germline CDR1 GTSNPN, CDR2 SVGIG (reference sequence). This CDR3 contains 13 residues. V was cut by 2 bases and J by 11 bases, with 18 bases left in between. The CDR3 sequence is CAWSTSRRGRAFF. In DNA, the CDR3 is TGTGCCTGGAGTACCTCACGCCGAGGCAGGGCTTTCTTT.

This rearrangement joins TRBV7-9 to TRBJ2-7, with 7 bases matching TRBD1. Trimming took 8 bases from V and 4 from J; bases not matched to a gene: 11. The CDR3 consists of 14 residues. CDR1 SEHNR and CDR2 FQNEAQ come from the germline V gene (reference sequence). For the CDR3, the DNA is TGTGCCAGCTTCAAAGAGGGGGCGTGGTACGAGCAGTACTTC. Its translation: CASFKEGAWYEQYF.

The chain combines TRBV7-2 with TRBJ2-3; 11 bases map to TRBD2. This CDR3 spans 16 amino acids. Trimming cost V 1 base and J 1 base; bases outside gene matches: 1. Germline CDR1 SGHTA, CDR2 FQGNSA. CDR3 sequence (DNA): TGTGCCAGCAGCTTAGTACTAGCGGGGGGCACAGATACGCAGTATTTT. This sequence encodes CASSLVLAGGTDTQYF.

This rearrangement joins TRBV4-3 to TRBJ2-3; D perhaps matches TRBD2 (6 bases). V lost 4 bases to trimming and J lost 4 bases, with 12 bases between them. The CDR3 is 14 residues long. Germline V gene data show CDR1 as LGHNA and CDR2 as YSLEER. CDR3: CASSRDSLADTQYF. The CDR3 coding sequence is TGCGCCAGCAGCCGGGACTCTCTTGCAGATACGCAGTATTTT.

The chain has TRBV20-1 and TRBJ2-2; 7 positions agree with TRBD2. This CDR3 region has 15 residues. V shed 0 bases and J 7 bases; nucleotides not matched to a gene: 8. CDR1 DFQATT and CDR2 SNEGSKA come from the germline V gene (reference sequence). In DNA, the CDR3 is TGCAGTGCTAGAGATCGCCGGATAGCGGGCGGGGAGCTGTTTTTT. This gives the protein CSARDRRIAGGELFF.

CDR3 sequence: CASRARGTSYNEQFF. CDR3 DNA sequence: TGTGCCAGCAGAGCTCGCGGGACCTCCTACAATGAGCAGTTCTTC. The J gene is TRBJ2-1, the V gene TRBV2; D may be TRBD2 (6 bases). This CDR3 spans 15 amino acids. Per the germline V gene, CDR1 is SNHLY and CDR2 is FYNNEI. V lost 6 bases, J lost 0 bases, and 12 bases lay in between.

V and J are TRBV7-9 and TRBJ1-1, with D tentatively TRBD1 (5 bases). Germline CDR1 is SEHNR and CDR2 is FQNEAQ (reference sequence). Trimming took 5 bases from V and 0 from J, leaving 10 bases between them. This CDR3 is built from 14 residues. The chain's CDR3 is CASSTRQLNTEAFF. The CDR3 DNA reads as TGTGCCAGCAGCACCCGACAGTTGAACACTGAAGCTTTCTTT.

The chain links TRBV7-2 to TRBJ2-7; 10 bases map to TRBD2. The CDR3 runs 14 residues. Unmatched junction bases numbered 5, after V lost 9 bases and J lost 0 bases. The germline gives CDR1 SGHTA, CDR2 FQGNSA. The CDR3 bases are TGTGCCAGTGTAGCGGGAGGTTCCTCCTACGAGCAGTACTTC. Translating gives CASVAGGSSYEQYF. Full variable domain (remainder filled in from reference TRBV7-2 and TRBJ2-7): GAGVSQSPSNKVTEKGKDVELRCDPISGHTALYWYRQSLGQGLEFLIYFQGNSAPDKSGLPSDRFSAERTGGSVSTLTIQRTQQEDSAVYLCASVAGGSSYEQYFGPGTRLTVT.

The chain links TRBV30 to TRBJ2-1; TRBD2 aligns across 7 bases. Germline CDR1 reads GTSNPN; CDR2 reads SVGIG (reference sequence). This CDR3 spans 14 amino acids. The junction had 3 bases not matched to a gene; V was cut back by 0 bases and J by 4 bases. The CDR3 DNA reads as TGTGCCTGGAGTGTAGGACTAGTGTACAATGAGCAGTTCTTC. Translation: CAWSVGLVYNEQFF.